This T cell receptor (beta chain) was identified during a study of blood T cell repertoires in COVID-19. Study details: The analysed material was cDNA or gDNA that came from T cells, B-cell-depleted T cells, or PBMCs.

Trimming took 1 base from V and 8 from J; bases not matched to a gene: 3. CDR1 and CDR2 (germline): MGHRA, YSYEKL. CDR3 length: 14 residues. Original analysis: Nucleated cell counts were estimated from reference gene primer amplification. Data came from immunoSEQ multiplex PCR; TCRdb stores just in-frame clones and leaves some out. V, J and clone size reflect that table, while D and trimming were determined from the DNA. The sample includes about 170,000 clones, around 87% of them seen just once. This clone occurred a few times. Those enrolled in Seattle joined during active infection and were followed longitudinally afterward.

J is TRBJ1-4 and V is TRBV4-1; 8 bases map to TRBD1. The sample comprised peripheral blood. This sequence originates from a woman at least 80 years old with COVID-19, enrolled during active disease. CDR3 coding DNA: TGCGCCAGCAGCCAAGGACAGGGGAAGGAAAAACTGTTTTTT. The encoded protein is CASSQGQGKEKLFF.